The 10 T cell receptor beta chains below were found in one sample sequenced in a study of blood T cells in healthy people across ages. A J-beta primer mix and a sample-barcoded 5' primer were used in a second PCR of roughly 7 to 12 cycles. TCRdb used MiXCR to reprocess the 5' RACE reads, holding one entry per CDR3 protein. The profile shows 1.5 million to 2 million distinct CDR3 sequences, roughly 52% of them singletons. The source material was blood. Receptor source: a woman in her thirties or forties in good health.

The CDR3 is CASSQRVSGILVGADTQYF. CDR3 DNA sequence: TGCGCCAGCAGCCAGCGGGTATCGGGCATACTGGTTGGGGCAGATACGCAGTATTTT. V gene TRBV4-3 combines with J gene TRBJ2-3; possible D gene TRBD2, 5 bases. Trimming took off 3 bases at V and 4 bases at J, with 26 bases between the two ends. CDR1 LGHNA and CDR2 YSLEER come from the germline V gene. The CDR3 totals 19 residues.

The chain uses TRBV29-1 and TRBJ2-5, with unresolved D. Looked up from germline, CDR1 is SQVTM and CDR2 is ANQGSEA. V dropped 7 bases and J dropped 5 bases, with 8 bases sitting between them. The CDR3 extends over 10 amino acids. CDR3 sequence reads: CSAQEETQYF. The CDR3 DNA is TGCAGCGCGCAAGAGGAGACCCAGTACTTC. The whole variable domain, remainder taken from reference TRBV29-1 and TRBJ2-5, is SAVISQKPSRDICQRGTSLTIQCQVDSQVTMMFWYRQQPGQSLTLIATANQGSEATYESGFVIDKFPISRPNLTFSTLTVSNMSPEDSSIYLCSAQEETQYFGPGTRLLVL.

This clonotype turned up a few times. The chain is built from TRBV5-1 and TRBJ2-3; 9 bases agree with TRBD2. This CDR3 is built from 16 residues. Germline V lookup: CDR1 SGHRS, CDR2 YFSETQ. J was trimmed by 1 base and V by 1 base; bases with no gene match: 4. The CDR3 loop reads CASSLYQRGGTDTQYF. In DNA form, the CDR3 reads TGCGCCAGCAGCTTGTACCAGCGGGGGGGCACAGATACGCAGTATTTT.

This clonotype has more than one count but fewer than ten. The gene calls are TRBV6-6 and TRBJ2-1; D remains ambiguous. V lost 6 bases and J 0 bases, leaving 12 bases between the germline ends. Looked up from germline, CDR1 is MNHNY and CDR2 is SVGAGI (reference sequence). CDR3 length equals 15 residues. The CDR3 DNA reads as TGTGCCAGCAGGGAACTACTCCGCTCCTACAATGAGCAGTTCTTC. Translation gives CASRELLRSYNEQFF.

A few counts support this clonotype. The gene calls are TRBV20-1 and TRBJ2-3, with 8 positions matching TRBD1. Germline CDR1 DFQATT, CDR2 SNEGSKA (reference sequence). There are 13 residues in the CDR3. The V segment lost 7 bases and the J segment 3 bases; nucleotides outside the gene matches: 6. DNA of the CDR3: TGCAGTGGGGACAGGCCCGAGACAGATACGCAGTATTTT. Its translation: CSGDRPETDTQYF.

This rearrangement joins TRBV28 to TRBJ2-4; the match to TRBD2 covers 7 bases. CDR1 is MDHEN and CDR2 is SYDVKM in the germline V gene. The CDR3 spans 15 residues. J was trimmed by 0 bases and V by 4 bases; bases with no gene match: 3. The CDR3 reads CASSWGGEAKNIQYF. The CDR3 nucleotides are TGTGCCAGCAGTTGGGGGGGGGAAGCCAAAAACATTCAGTACTTC.

The chain employs TRBV19 and TRBJ2-5, with D perhaps TRBD1 (5 bases). V gave up 3 bases and J gave up 4 bases, with 9 bases separating them. This CDR3 spans 13 amino acids. Germline CDR1 is LNHDA and CDR2 is SQIVND (reference sequence). CDR3 amino acids: CASSMQGPETQYF. CDR3 coding DNA: TGTGCCAGTAGTATGCAGGGCCCAGAGACCCAGTACTTC.

V usage is TRBV9 and J usage is TRBJ2-3; 10 bases are a match to TRBD2. The CDR3 has 15 residues. J gave up 5 bases and V 4 bases, and 7 bases lay outside the gene matches. CDR1 SGDLS and CDR2 YYNGEE come from the germline V gene. CDR3 sequence (DNA): TGTGCCAGCAGCCAGCGGGGGGGCCCAATAGATACGCAGTATTTT. Translating it yields CASSQRGGPIDTQYF. Together with reference TRBV9 and TRBJ2-3, the CDR3 gives the full variable domain: DSGVTQTPKHLITATGQRVTLRCSPRSGDLSVYWYQQSLDQGLQFLIQYYNGEERAKGNILERFSAQQFPDLHSELNLSSLELGDSALYFCASSQRGGPIDTQYFGPGTRLTVL.

This chain joins TRBV2 and TRBJ2-1; TRBD1 aligns across 7 bases. With 7 bases clipped from V and 0 bases from J, the junction kept 6 bases outside the gene matches. In germline, CDR1 is SNHLY, CDR2 FYNNEI. CDR3 length: 15 residues. The CDR3 DNA reads as TGTGCCAGCACCTCCGGGACAGTCTCCTACAATGAGCAGTTCTTC. It encodes CASTSGTVSYNEQFF.

In this sample, this clonotype turned up a few times. In DNA form, the CDR3 reads TGCGCCAGCAGCCAACAAACCGGGACTGGGGGCGGCGAGCAGTACTTC. Protein sequence: CASSQQTGTGGGEQYF. This sequence joins TRBV4-3 and TRBJ2-7, with D perhaps TRBD1 or TRBD2 (6 bases each). CDR1 LGHNA and CDR2 YSLEER come from the germline V gene. This CDR3 contains 16 residues. V was pared by 2 bases and J by 6 bases, with 20 bases between.